This T cell receptor beta chain was retrieved from a study of memory CD4+ T cells and cytomegalovirus serostatus. The sort gate was single viable CD3+CD4+CD8-CD45RO+ cells for memory CD4+ T cells. Total CD4+ T cells were enriched by CD4 positive selection. Germline lookup yields CDR1 SEHNR and CDR2 FQNEAQ (reference sequence). The CDR3 loop spans 14 amino acids. The V gene lost 3 bases and the J gene lost 4 bases, with 11 bases spanning the gap. Generated by immunoSEQ multiplex PCR, the TCRdb table keeps only in-frame clones and is missing some. The sample has around 53,000 clones, approximately 80% seen once.

This clonotype was sampled from an adult in good health and CMV-seronegative. The source material was memory CD4+ T cells from blood. The rearrangement joins TRBV7-9 to TRBJ2-3; D gene uncertain. Written as DNA, the CDR3 is TGTGCCAGCAGCTTTAGTGATAGTGCAGATACGCAGTATTTT. Protein product: CASSFSDSADTQYF.